This TCR beta chain was identified in a study of blood T cell repertoires in COVID-19. TCRdb's copy holds only in-frame clones and misses some; the assay was immunoSEQ multiplex PCR. The profile shows some 250,000 clones, roughly 86% of them singletons. This CDR3 has 15 amino acids. The ends lost 1 base at V and 4 bases at J; junction bases unmatched: 4. Germline values: CDR1 SGHVS, CDR2 FNYEAQ. The sequence was collected from a young woman with acute or convalescent COVID-19. The sequenced sample was peripheral blood. The chain recombines TRBV7-6 with TRBJ2-7, with 10 bases fitting TRBD1. The CDR3 sequence: CASSLVGDRGYEQYF. The CDR3 nucleotides are TGTGCCAGCAGCTTAGTAGGGGACAGGGGATACGAGCAGTACTTC.